The sequence of this T cell receptor (beta chain) was determined in a study of identical twins. Study conclusions and caveats: Zero-insertion findings could be partly confounded by invariant cells (MAIT and iNKT cells). Conclusions rested on cross-sectional statistics rather than following the same donors. In cord blood, abundant beta clonotypes had fewer insertions; memory showed no trend.

A template switching step contributed a universal primer site, while unique molecular identifiers were present in the cDNA. TCRdb redid the calling of the 5' RACE reads with MiXCR, one entry per CDR3 protein. The table shows around 220,000 distinct CDR3 sequences, with roughly a tenth occurring only once. Of note for this clonotype: The target antigen is unknown.

CDR3 length equals 14 residues. CDR1 and CDR2 from the germline V gene are MGHDK and SYGVNS. V was pared by 5 bases and J by 8 bases, with 16 bases between. What was sequenced was memory T cells sorted from blood. V and J are TRBV25-1 and TRBJ2-1; D ambiguous. This TCR was recovered from a man in his fifties or sixties in good health. CDR3 sequence (DNA): TGTGCCAGCAGTCCAGAGAGGACGGTCGATGAGCAGTTCTTC. Amino acids: CASSPERTVDEQFF. The variable domain in full, with the rest retrieved from reference TRBV25-1 and TRBJ2-1, is EADIYQTPRYLVIGTGKKITLECSQTMGHDKMYWYQQDPGMELHLIHYSYGVNSTEKGDLSSESTVSRIRTEHFPLTLESARPSHTSQYLCASSPERTVDEQFFGPGTRLTVL.